These T cell receptor beta chains were read from a single sample in a study of PD-1 blockade in classical Hodgkin lymphoma. Repertoires were generated with immunoSEQ multiplex PCR, while TCRdb's copy carries only in-frame clones and drops some. The sample lists about 98,000 clones; approximately 80% were seen once. The sequencing here drew on peripheral blood mononuclear cells (PBMCs), taken before the second cycle of nivolumab. These receptors all stem from a human donor with classical Hodgkin lymphoma. CDR3s include the opening cysteine and the closing phenylalanine or tryptophan. The order of the fields is clone size, V gene, D gene, J gene, CDR3 DNA, CDR3 protein. A D gene is named only where the DNA matches it firmly. Expanded clones get a size class; other rows say once, few or many, or leave the size out.

clone size: NA
V gene: TRBV19
D gene: NA
J gene: TRBJ1-4
CDR3 DNA: TGTGCCAGTAGTATGACGATTACCAAACTGTTTTTT
CDR3 protein: CASSMTITKLFF

clone size: NA
V gene: TRBV5-4
D gene: TRBD2
J gene: TRBJ2-2
CDR3 DNA: TGTGCCAGCAGCCCTAGGACTAGCGGACCGAACACCGGGGAGCTGTTTTTT
CDR3 protein: CASSPRTSGPNTGELFF

clone size: NA
V gene: TRBV6-1
D gene: NA
J gene: TRBJ2-1
CDR3 DNA: TGTGCCAGCGGGGGAGGACTAACCTCCTACAATGAGCAGTTCTTC
CDR3 protein: CASGGGLTSYNEQFF

clone size: NA
V gene: TRBV28
D gene: NA
J gene: TRBJ1-2
CDR3 DNA: TGTGCCAGCAGTGACCAGGGGTCTAACTATGGCTACACCTTC
CDR3 protein: CASSDQGSNYGYTF

clone size: NA
V gene: TRBV4-1
D gene: NA
J gene: TRBJ2-7
CDR3 DNA: TGCGCCAGCAGCCAAGTTGGGGTCTTCTACGAGCAGTACTTC
CDR3 protein: CASSQVGVFYEQYF

clone size: NA
V gene: TRBV27
D gene: NA
J gene: TRBJ1-2
CDR3 DNA: TGTGCCAGCAGTTTCGCGGGCTCTCGCTATGGCTACACCTTC
CDR3 protein: CASSFAGSRYGYTF

clone size: NA
V gene: TRBV28
D gene: NA
J gene: TRBJ1-1
CDR3 DNA: TGTGCCACCCACACCACAGGGTCGAGCGGTGAAGCTTTCTTT
CDR3 protein: CATHTTGSSGEAFF

clone size: NA
V gene: TRBV7-2
D gene: TRBD1
J gene: TRBJ2-5
CDR3 DNA: TGTGCCAGCACCAAACGACAGGGGGAAGAGACCCAGTACTTC
CDR3 protein: CASTKRQGEETQYF

clone size: few
V gene: TRBV11-3
D gene: NA
J gene: TRBJ2-2
CDR3 DNA: TGTGCCAGCAGCTTAGAGAACACCGGGGAGCTGTTTTTT
CDR3 protein: CASSLENTGELFF

clone size: NA
V gene: TRBV5-4
D gene: NA
J gene: TRBJ1-1
CDR3 DNA: TGTGCCAGCAGCTTGGGGGGAAGGACAGTAGGGACTGAAGCTTTCTTT
CDR3 protein: CASSLGGRTVGTEAFF

clone size: NA
V gene: TRBV28
D gene: NA
J gene: TRBJ1-1
CDR3 DNA: TGTGCCAGCCGAACCTTGGGCACTGAAGCTTTCTTT
CDR3 protein: CASRTLGTEAFF

clone size: NA
V gene: TRBV5-6
D gene: NA
J gene: TRBJ1-2
CDR3 DNA: TGTGCCAGCAGCCTCCCGCCGGGCGGCTACACCTTC
CDR3 protein: CASSLPPGGYTF

clone size: NA
V gene: TRBV30
D gene: NA
J gene: TRBJ1-6
CDR3 DNA: TGTGCCTGGAGTGTAACCGTTTCACCCCTCCACTTT
CDR3 protein: CAWSVTVSPLHF

clone size: NA
V gene: TRBV5-4
D gene: NA
J gene: TRBJ1-2
CDR3 DNA: TGTGCCAGCAGCCTGAAAACCGTGTCCTATGGCTACACCTTC
CDR3 protein: CASSLKTVSYGYTF

clone size: NA
V gene: TRBV29-1
D gene: TRBD1
J gene: TRBJ1-4
CDR3 DNA: TGCAGCGTCCCCGGGACAGGGGGAGAAAAACTGTTTTTT
CDR3 protein: CSVPGTGGEKLFF

clone size: NA
V gene: TRBV6-4
D gene: NA
J gene: TRBJ2-1
CDR3 DNA: TGTGCCAGCAGTGTCCACCCGGGGAATGAGCAGTTCTTC
CDR3 protein: CASSVHPGNEQFF

clone size: NA
V gene: TRBV10-3
D gene: NA
J gene: TRBJ2-2
CDR3 DNA: TGTGCCACCGAGAGCACCGGGGAGCTGTTTTTT
CDR3 protein: CATESTGELFF

clone size: NA
V gene: TRBV6-5
D gene: NA
J gene: TRBJ2-2
CDR3 DNA: TGTGCCAGCAGTTTACCGGGACGGAACACCGGGGAGCTGTTTTTT
CDR3 protein: CASSLPGRNTGELFF

clone size: NA
V gene: TRBV5-1
D gene: NA
J gene: TRBJ2-5
CDR3 DNA: TGCGCCAGCAGCTTGTTAGGGGGGGAGACCCAGTACTTC
CDR3 protein: CASSLLGGETQYF

clone size: NA
V gene: TRBV4-3
D gene: NA
J gene: TRBJ1-2
CDR3 DNA: TGCGCCAGCAGCCAAGGACATGAGTTGGGACTATATGGCTACACCTTC
CDR3 protein: CASSQGHELGLYGYTF

clone size: NA
V gene: TRBV29-1
D gene: NA
J gene: TRBJ2-2
CDR3 DNA: TGCAGCGTTGAACTGGCGACGAGGCGGGAGCTGTTTTTT
CDR3 protein: CSVELATRRELFF

clone size: NA
V gene: TRBV2
D gene: NA
J gene: TRBJ1-2
CDR3 DNA: TGTGCCAGCAGTGAATACTATGGCTACACCTTC
CDR3 protein: CASSEYYGYTF